This T cell receptor (beta chain) was identified in a study of blood T cell repertoires in COVID-19. Study overall: COVID-19 samples from acute and convalescent phases originated in the United States, Italy and Spain. T cells, B-cell-depleted T cells, or PBMCs supplied cDNA or gDNA.

CDR3 length: 15 residues. Germline V gives CDR1 MNHEY, CDR2 SVGEGT. Trimming cost V 0 bases and J 3 bases; bases outside gene matches: 5. Original processing notes: Estimates of nucleated cell counts were drawn from the amplification of reference gene primers. Sequenced by immunoSEQ multiplex PCR; TCRdb stores in-frame clones only, minus some. V, J and clone size are those of that table, while D and trimming were read from the DNA. The repertoire has approximately 25,000 clones, over 75% of them found once; the top ten carry about 16%. V gene TRBV6-2 or TRBV6-3 combines with J gene TRBJ2-7; 7 bases match TRBD2. Sequences were obtained from peripheral blood. The sequence derives from a human donor with active COVID-19. The donor label of this sample is uncertain. CDR3 sequence: CASSYSGTNLYEQYF. In nucleotides, the CDR3 is TGTGCCAGCAGTTACTCGGGGACTAACCTCTACGAGCAGTACTTC.